A single sample gave rise to the 32 T cell receptor beta chains below, sequenced in a study of OX40 agonist ivuxolimab in advanced cancers. Profiling relied on immunoSEQ multiplex PCR, and the TCRdb table lists in-frame clones only, not all of them. The sample lists about 55,000 clones; 80% to 90% were seen once. The material sequenced was CD4+ or CD8+ T cells sorted from blood, taken in a trial of the OX40 agonist ivuxolimab. Receptors originate from an adult with an advanced solid tumor such as melanoma, head and neck, liver or kidney cancer.

The chain has TRBV9 and TRBJ1-5; tentatively, D is TRBD1 (5 bases). Trimming removed 3 bases at V and 7 bases at J, with 23 bases between. This CDR3 has 17 residues. Looked up from germline, CDR1 is SGDLS and CDR2 is YYNGEE. CDR3 amino acids: CASSEVGEDIQRQPQHF. As DNA, the CDR3 is TGTGCCAGCAGCGAGGTGGGGGAGGACATCCAAAGGCAGCCCCAGCATTTT.

This chain links TRBV9 with TRBJ2-5; the D is unclear. This CDR3 spans 15 amino acids. Per germline, CDR1 SGDLS and CDR2 YYNGEE. The V gene lost 0 bases and the J gene lost 5 bases, with 14 bases spanning the gap. CDR3 nucleotides: TGTGCCAGCAGCGTAGCGGGCAACAAAGGGGAGACCCAGTACTTC. Residues: CASSVAGNKGETQYF.

This chain links TRBV5-1 with TRBJ2-1; D is perhaps TRBD1 (6 bases). Trimming left V 2 bases short and J 5 bases short, with 11 bases between. In germline, CDR1 is SGHRS, CDR2 YFSETQ. The CDR3 contains 14 residues. CDR3 residues: CASSFDRTDNEQFF. CDR3 coding DNA: TGCGCCAGCAGCTTTGACAGGACTGACAATGAGCAGTTCTTC.

The chain uses TRBV18 and TRBJ2-5, with 11 bases identical to TRBD2. Trimming at V came to 4 bases and at J to 2 bases, leaving 6 bases not matched to a gene. The CDR3 extends over 16 amino acids. Germline values: CDR1 KGHSH, CDR2 LQKENI. The CDR3 sequence is CASSLGTSGAQETQYF. The DNA for the CDR3 is TGTGCCAGCTCACTAGGGACTAGCGGCGCACAAGAGACCCAGTACTTC. The whole variable domain, filled in from reference TRBV18 and TRBJ2-5, reads NAGVMQNPRHLVRRRGQEARLRCSPMKGHSHVYWYRQLPEEGLKFMVYLQKENIIDESGMPKERFSAEFPKEGPSILRIQQVVRGDSAAYFCASSLGTSGAQETQYFGPGTRLLVL.

This chain connects TRBV18 to TRBJ1-1; no clear D gene. This CDR3 region has 13 residues. Per the germline V gene, CDR1 is KGHSH and CDR2 is LQKENI. V was pared by 6 bases and J by 11 bases, with 19 bases between. CDR3 loop: CASSGGIPGRAFF. The CDR3, as DNA: TGTGCCAGCTCGGGAGGAATTCCCGGGAGGGCTTTCTTT.

V gene TRBV7-7 combines with J gene TRBJ2-5; the D gene is possibly TRBD1 (6 bases). With 1 base removed from V and 5 bases from J, the gap between germline ends came to 14 bases. There are 15 residues in the CDR3. The germline gives CDR1 SSHAT, CDR2 FNYEAQ (reference sequence). This CDR3 reads CASSLEGSGEETQYF. The CDR3, as DNA: TGTGCCAGCAGCTTAGAGGGGTCAGGGGAGGAGACCCAGTACTTC.

This chain links TRBV19 with TRBJ1-4; D unclear. The CDR3 is made up of 14 amino acids. The germline V and J ends were trimmed by 0 bases and 7 bases, with 9 bases remaining between them. Germline assignment: CDR1 LNHDA and CDR2 SQIVND (reference sequence). CDR3 loop: CASSIEGSIEKLFF. In DNA, the CDR3 is TGTGCCAGTAGTATAGAGGGATCAATTGAAAAACTGTTTTTT.

The J gene is TRBJ2-4, the V gene TRBV19; 13 bases are shared with TRBD2. V shed 1 base, J shed 8 bases, and the junction held 8 bases outside the gene matches. The CDR3 length is 17 residues. Germline-derived CDR1 and CDR2 are LNHDA and SQIVND (reference sequence). The CDR3 sequence: CASSIGGLAGDYDIQYF. As DNA, the CDR3 is TGTGCCAGTAGTATAGGCGGACTAGCGGGAGATTATGACATTCAGTACTTC.

This rearrangement joins TRBV19 to TRBJ2-5, with 7 bases aligning to TRBD2. The J call is doubtful: the DNA matches TRBJ2-7 better. Germline CDR1 reads LNHDA; CDR2 reads SQIVND (reference sequence). This CDR3 is 15 amino acids long. The CDR3 reads CASSPPGRGGYEQYF. CDR3 DNA: TGTGCCAGTAGTCCCCCGGGGCGCGGGGGATACGAGCAGTACTTC.

V and J are TRBV28 and TRBJ1-2; 7 bases are shared with TRBD1. V lost 2 bases to trimming and J lost 5 bases; unmatched junction nucleotides: 8. The CDR3 consists of 15 residues. Germline V gives CDR1 MDHEN, CDR2 SYDVKM. The chain's CDR3 is CASSLGGGALYGYTF. The DNA for the CDR3 is TGTGCCAGCAGTTTAGGAGGGGGCGCATTATATGGCTACACCTTC.

This clone was recorded once. The chain links TRBV6-5 to TRBJ1-2; D is uncertain. The CDR3 consists of 13 residues. Trimming took 4 bases from V and 3 from J, leaving 9 bases between them. Germline lookup yields CDR1 MNHEY and CDR2 SVGAGI. The CDR3 spells CASSSTHYYGYTF. In DNA, the CDR3 is TGTGCCAGCAGTTCGACACACTACTATGGCTACACCTTC.

This chain joins TRBV20-1 and TRBJ2-3, with D unclear. CDR1 and CDR2 (germline): DFQATT, SNEGSKA (reference sequence). This CDR3 contains 11 residues. The ends were cut back, 1 base at V and 11 bases at J, with 10 bases in the middle. The CDR3 spells CSARVSGGQYF. The CDR3 coding sequence is TGCAGTGCTAGAGTTTCAGGTGGGCAGTATTTT.

A single count supports this clone. The V and J genes are TRBV29-1 and TRBJ2-7; TRBD2 is a possible D gene (5 bases). The germline V gene encodes CDR1 SQVTM and CDR2 ANQGSEA. CDR3 size: 12 residues. V was shortened by 6 bases and J by 9 bases, with 18 bases between the two germline ends. The CDR3 sequence is CSVLEMGSGQYF. CDR3 DNA sequence: TGCAGCGTCCTCGAGATGGGGAGCGGGCAGTACTTC.

The rearrangement joins TRBV7-9 to TRBJ2-1; weak D call: TRBD2 (5 bases). Trimming removed 3 bases at V and 9 bases at J, with 9 bases between. CDR1 is SEHNR and CDR2 is FQNEAQ in the germline V gene (reference sequence). This CDR3 comprises 12 residues. In DNA form, the CDR3 reads TGTGCCAGCAGCTTCGTAGGAGGTGAGCAGTTCTTC. Its translation is CASSFVGGEQFF.

V and J are TRBV15 and TRBJ2-7; D remains unclear. Trimming took 1 base from V and 0 from J, leaving 10 bases between them. CDR1 is LNHNV, CDR2 YYDKDF, per germline (reference sequence). This CDR3 spans 15 amino acids. CDR3 sequence: CATSRGGGSSYEQYF. The DNA for the CDR3 is TGTGCCACCAGCAGAGGAGGCGGTAGCTCCTACGAGCAGTACTTC.

The V gene is TRBV5-1, the J gene TRBJ2-1; tentative D call: TRBD1 (6 bases). Germline V gives CDR1 SGHRS, CDR2 YFSETQ. CDR3 length: 15 residues. V dropped 2 bases and J dropped 5 bases, with 14 bases sitting between them. In DNA, the CDR3 is TGCGCCAGCAGCTTTCAGGGGCTTCCTCACAATGAGCAGTTCTTC. Translating gives CASSFQGLPHNEQFF. Full variable domain (rest looked up from reference TRBV5-1 and TRBJ2-1): KAGVTQTPRYLIKTRGQQVTLSCSPISGHRSVSWYQQTPGQGLQFLFEYFSETQRNKGNFPGRFSGRQFSNSRSEMNVSTLELGDSALYLCASSFQGLPHNEQFFGPGTRLTVL.

V and J are TRBV7-3 and TRBJ2-2; possible D gene TRBD2, 5 bases. This CDR3 comprises 16 residues. V was clipped by 0 bases and J by 3 bases, with 11 bases between them. Germline CDR1 SGHTA, CDR2 FQGTGA. As DNA, the CDR3 is TGTGCCAGCAGCTTAACTGGGGTGAGGGACACCGGGGAGCTGTTTTTT. It translates to CASSLTGVRDTGELFF. Using reference TRBV7-3 and TRBJ2-2 for the parts outside the CDR3, the full variable domain is GAGVSQTPSNKVTEKGKYVELRCDPISGHTALYWYRQSLGQGPEFLIYFQGTGAADDSGLPNDRFFAVRPEGSVSTLKIQRTERGDSAVYLCASSLTGVRDTGELFFGEGSRLTVL.

The chain links TRBV6-5 to TRBJ2-1; weak D call: TRBD2 (5 bases). The CDR3 is 15 amino acids. The germline V gene has CDR1 MNHEY and CDR2 SVGAGI. Between the trimmed V and J ends, which lost 2 bases and 2 bases, there was a span of 10 bases. CDR3 bases: TGTGCCAGCAGTTACGGAGCGGCTGCCTACAATGAGCAGTTCTTC. Its translation: CASSYGAAAYNEQFF.

V is TRBV7-2 and J is TRBJ2-5; D is possibly TRBD1 (5 bases). V was trimmed by 2 bases and J by 3 bases, leaving 7 bases between them. From germline, CDR1 is SGHTA and CDR2 FQGNSA. The CDR3 sequence is 13 residues long. CDR3 loop: CASSLRREETQYF. In nucleotides, the CDR3 is TGTGCCAGCAGCTTACGCAGGGAAGAGACCCAGTACTTC.

The rearrangement uses TRBV5-1 and TRBJ1-1; D is ambiguous. CDR1 is SGHRS and CDR2 is YFSETQ in the germline V gene. V gave up 0 bases and J gave up 3 bases, with 9 bases separating them. This CDR3 region has 14 residues. The CDR3 region is CASSLGESDTEAFF. The CDR3, as DNA: TGCGCCAGCAGCTTGGGCGAGTCGGACACTGAAGCTTTCTTT.

Of note for this clone: Sequence at one end of the junction differs from germline and may be a read error. The gene calls are TRBV7-9 and TRBJ1-1, with D unclear. This CDR3 region has 15 residues. Germline CDR1 is SEHNR and CDR2 is FQNEAQ (reference sequence). The CDR3 bases are TGTGCCAGCAGCCCACGGACCCTGTTGAAAACTGAAGCTTTCTTT. Translating it yields CASSPRTLLKTEAFF.

The chain has TRBV5-8 and TRBJ2-2; 14 bases map to TRBD2. The CDR3 runs to 17 residues. Losses at the gene ends were 3 bases for V and 5 bases for J; bases not matched to a gene: 6. From germline, CDR1 is SGHTS and CDR2 YDEGEE. CDR3 DNA sequence: TGTGCCAGCAGCTACCCCGGACTAGCGGGAGGTACCGGGGAGCTGTTTTTT. It translates to CASSYPGLAGGTGELFF.

This clone was counted once. The chain has TRBV6-6 and TRBJ1-1; TRBD1 agrees at 9 bases. Trimming cost V 5 bases and J 6 bases; bases outside gene matches: 10. The germline gives CDR1 MNHNY, CDR2 SVGAGI (reference sequence). The CDR3 is made up of 15 amino acids. For the CDR3, the DNA is TGTGCCAGCAGTGCACAGGGGGCAGAAACGCCTGAAGCTTTCTTT. Translating gives CASSAQGAETPEAFF.

The genes are TRBV12-5 and TRBJ2-7; D is uncertain. The CDR3 sequence is 13 residues long. The germline CDR1 and CDR2 sequences are LGHNT and FRNRAP. Deletions cut 3 bases from V and 0 bases from J, with 6 bases between. Here the CDR3 reads CASGFTGSYEQYF. The CDR3, as DNA: TGTGCTAGTGGTTTTACGGGCTCCTACGAGCAGTACTTC.

The chain employs TRBV7-9 and TRBJ1-4, with D uncertain. The CDR3 extends over 14 amino acids. Germline V CDR1 and CDR2: SEHNR, FQNEAQ (reference sequence). Trimming cost V 2 bases and J 5 bases, with 9 bases left between them. The CDR3 spells CASSLLSNNEKLFF. The CDR3 DNA reads as TGTGCCAGCAGCTTACTCAGCAACAATGAAAAACTGTTTTTT.

The chain is built from TRBV2 and TRBJ1-1, with D unclear. The CDR3 totals 13 residues. Looked up from germline, CDR1 is SNHLY and CDR2 is FYNNEI. V gave up 4 bases and J gave up 2 bases, with 8 bases separating them. The CDR3 nucleotides are TGTGCCAGCAGTGTACGGGTTAACACTGAAGCTTTCTTT. Residues: CASSVRVNTEAFF.

In its sample, this clone was seen once. This chain connects TRBV2 to TRBJ2-7; TRBD1 matches 8 bases. The V gene end was trimmed by 6 bases and the J gene end by 0 bases; junction bases not matched to a gene: 4. Germline assignment: CDR1 SNHLY and CDR2 FYNNEI. This CDR3 contains 14 residues. The CDR3 bases are TGTGCCAGCAGGGGACAGGCTAGCTCCTACGAGCAGTACTTC. Translating gives CASRGQASSYEQYF.

CDR3 in DNA: TGTGCCAGCAGCTTGACGGACCGATACTCCTACGAGCAGTACTTC. As protein: CASSLTDRYSYEQYF. This sequence joins TRBV7-2 and TRBJ2-7; D unresolved. Trimming took 3 bases from V and 0 from J, leaving 12 bases between them. CDR1 is SGHTA, CDR2 FQGNSA, per germline. The CDR3 extends over 15 amino acids. Filled out from reference TRBV7-2 and TRBJ2-7, the complete variable domain reads GAGVSQSPSNKVTEKGKDVELRCDPISGHTALYWYRQSLGQGLEFLIYFQGNSAPDKSGLPSDRFSAERTGGSVSTLTIQRTQQEDSAVYLCASSLTDRYSYEQYFGPGTRLTVT.

This clone was seen just once. The J gene is TRBJ2-3, the V gene TRBV7-9, with 8 positions matching TRBD1. This CDR3 is built from 14 residues. J lost 4 bases, V lost 5 bases, and 5 bases had no gene match. CDR1 and CDR2 from the germline V gene are SEHNR and FQNEAQ (reference sequence). CDR3 nucleotides: TGTGCCAGCAGCGATCGACAGGGGCCAGATACGCAGTATTTT. Its protein is CASSDRQGPDTQYF.

This clone occurred a few times. The chain is built from TRBV27 and TRBJ2-3, with D uncertain. Germline V gene sequence: CDR1 MNHEY, CDR2 SMNVEV (reference sequence). Between the trimmed V and J ends, which lost 2 bases and 4 bases, there was a span of 16 bases. There are 16 residues in the CDR3. The CDR3 DNA reads as TGTGCCAGCAGTTTAAGTTCGGGTTTCCACCCAGATACGCAGTATTTT. Translating it yields CASSLSSGFHPDTQYF.

The V call is TRBV19, the J call TRBJ2-2; maybe TRBD2 (6 bases). Germline V gives CDR1 LNHDA, CDR2 SQIVND (reference sequence). V dropped 5 bases and J dropped 4 bases, with 11 bases sitting between them. There are 14 residues in the CDR3. The CDR3 DNA sequence: TGTGCCAGTAGTTATTCTAGCGCCACCGGGGAGCTGTTTTTT. Protein product: CASSYSSATGELFF.

The chain employs TRBV25-1 and TRBJ2-1; 8 positions match TRBD2. The CDR3 has 14 amino acids. Germline loops: CDR1 MGHDK, CDR2 SYGVNS. V shed 7 bases and J 7 bases; nucleotides not matched to a gene: 9. The DNA for the CDR3 is TGTGCCAGCACTAAAGCGGGAGCGCCTAATGAGCAGTTCTTC. Protein product: CASTKAGAPNEQFF.